A single sample gave rise to the 9 T cell receptor beta chains below, sequenced in a study of OX40 agonist ivuxolimab in advanced cancers. Sequenced by immunoSEQ multiplex PCR; TCRdb stores in-frame clones only, minus some. The data hold 60,000 to 85,000 clones, with around 87% observed a single time. The sequencing here drew on CD4+ or CD8+ T cells sorted from blood, taken in a trial of the OX40 agonist ivuxolimab. Receptor source: an adult with an advanced solid tumor such as melanoma, head and neck, liver or kidney cancer.

V usage is TRBV11-2 and J usage is TRBJ2-1; TRBD2 is a possible D gene (6 bases). From germline, CDR1 is SGHAT and CDR2 FQNNGV. V was shortened by 4 bases and J by 4 bases, with 8 bases between the two germline ends. The CDR3 is 13 residues long. The CDR3 sequence is CASSWRGYNEQFF. DNA for the CDR3: TGTGCCAGCAGCTGGCGGGGATACAATGAGCAGTTCTTC.

This clone appeared a single time. The genes are TRBV11-2 and TRBJ2-3; tentatively, D is TRBD2 (5 bases). The CDR3 loop spans 16 amino acids. The V end was cut by 1 base, the J end by 0 bases, with 11 bases between. Germline assignment: CDR1 SGHAT and CDR2 FQNNGV. DNA for the CDR3: TGTGCCAGCAGCTTAGTGGCGGGTTCTAGCACAGATACGCAGTATTTT. This gives the protein CASSLVAGSSTDTQYF.

There are a few counts of this clone. This chain connects TRBV7-9 to TRBJ2-3; TRBD2 matches 13 bases. J lost 3 bases, V lost 1 base, and 7 bases had no gene match. Per germline, CDR1 SEHNR and CDR2 FQNEAQ (reference sequence). This CDR3 spans 18 amino acids. This CDR3 is CASSLGTSGSLRTDTQYF. The DNA of the CDR3 is TGTGCCAGCAGCTTAGGGACTAGCGGGAGCCTTAGAACAGATACGCAGTATTTT.

The chain combines TRBV28 with TRBJ1-1; D is unresolved. V was clipped by 7 bases and J by 0 bases, with 9 bases between them. This CDR3 is built from 13 residues. Germline-derived CDR1 and CDR2 are MDHEN and SYDVKM. The DNA of the CDR3 is TGTGCCAGCATAGTGGGCCTGAACACTGAAGCTTTCTTT. Its protein product is CASIVGLNTEAFF.

This clone was detected once. The chain has TRBV4-2 and TRBJ2-1, with 8 bases matching TRBD2. The CDR3 totals 15 residues. The J segment lost 8 bases and the V segment lost 2 bases, leaving 8 bases of the junction unmatched. Per germline, CDR1 LGHNA and CDR2 YNFKEQ. This chain's CDR3 is CASSQPGTRADEQFF. The CDR3 DNA reads TGTGCCAGCAGCCAACCTGGGACTAGGGCTGATGAGCAGTTCTTC.

The rearrangement links TRBV21-1 to TRBJ1-5. TRBV21-1 is designated a pseudogene. This CDR3 spans 14 amino acids. CDR3 sequence: CASKAQSSNQPQHF. CDR3 nucleotide sequence: TGTGCCAGCAAGGCCCAGTCTAGCAATCAGCCCCAGCATTTT.

The rearrangement uses TRBV11-1 and TRBJ2-1; 15 bases agree with TRBD2. V lost 1 base and J lost 7; bases outside the gene matches: 5. The CDR3 runs 17 residues. CDR1 SGHAT and CDR2 FQDESV come from the germline V gene (reference sequence). Here the CDR3 DNA reads TGTGCCAGCAGCTTAGGATGGACTAGCGGGAGGGATAATGAGCAGTTCTTC. It encodes CASSLGWTSGRDNEQFF.

The chain links TRBV5-1 to TRBJ2-2; D is undetermined. CDR1 and CDR2 (germline): SGHRS, YFSETQ. Trimming removed 0 bases at V and 5 bases at J, with 8 bases between. This CDR3 has 14 amino acids. Written as DNA, the CDR3 is TGCGCCAGCAGCTTGGGCGAACGGACCGGGGAGCTGTTTTTT. Its protein product is CASSLGERTGELFF.

This chain connects TRBV11-2 to TRBJ2-1; D remains unclear. The CDR3 sequence is 13 residues long. Deletions cut 0 bases from V and 4 bases from J, with 4 bases between. In germline, CDR1 is SGHAT, CDR2 FQNNGV. The CDR3 DNA reads as TGTGCCAGCAGCTTAGATGCGTACAATGAGCAGTTCTTC. Its protein product is CASSLDAYNEQFF.